This T cell receptor (beta chain) comes out of a study of blood T cell repertoires in COVID-19 (dated by TCRdb to 2020 to 2022). Context from the whole study: The collaborator samples originated in the United States, Italy and Spain and spanned the acute and convalescent phases of COVID-19. The material from the prospective study consisted of cDNA or gDNA derived from T cells, B-cell-depleted T cells, or PBMCs. Deeply sampled blood TCRbeta repertoires from subjects exposed to, actively infected with, or recovered from COVID-19 were included in the dataset. The repertoires were made available in a free public database intended to serve as a resource for research on the immune response to SARS-CoV-2. The samples were drawn from two sources: the first 160 participants of the ongoing ImmuneRACE study, and 1,254 subjects contributed by 6 global collaborators. Sample metadata almost always included a de-identified subject ID, COVID-19 status, age in years and sex. Where available, HLA class I and class II types were obtained from metadata supplied by the sample provider rather than from assay-based typing. Overall results and qualifications from the work: The amount of clinical and demographic metadata varied by source and participant and was provided uncurated.

The immunoSEQ Assay, a bias-controlled multiplex PCR, was used to amplify TCRbeta CDR3 regions from genomic DNA. In the original analysis: Within the assay, amplification of reference gene primers was used to estimate how many nucleated cells each sample contained. To quantify the absolute abundance of each unique TCRbeta CDR3 rearrangement, sequence reads were collapsed and filtered. Productive Simpson clonality was computed per sample as the square root of Simpson's diversity index over productive rearrangements. Entries here come from immuneACCESS through TCRdb and include only in-frame sequences with V and J called. Some clones fail to appear in such tables; in the studies checked, an unresolved V gene covers under half of the shortfall, and the cause of the remainder is unknown. From that table come the V and J calls and clone size; the DNA was used to work out D and trimming. For this sample the table gives around 89,000 clones, of which about two thirds were detected only once. Around an eighth of the sample lies in the top ten.

In the germline V gene (reference sequence), CDR1 corresponds to SEHNR and CDR2 to FQNEAQ. The CDR3 contains 17 residues, cysteine and phenylalanine counted. Only the CDR3 portion is preserved as DNA: 51 bases, with reading frame beginning at the first base. Trimming leaves V shorter by 5 bases and J shorter by 1 base, with the junction holding 10 bases beyond the gene matches. In the case of this clone: Its recognized antigen is unknown. Base qualities are not recorded, but no much larger clone differs from it by a single base.

Each collaborating institution followed its own protocols to collect whole blood in K2EDTA tubes. For TCRbeta analysis, collaborators shipped samples as frozen whole blood, isolated PBMCs, or DNA extracted from either of those sample types. The sequence was obtained from a woman of 80 years or more with acute or convalescent COVID-19. The sample taken for sequencing was peripheral blood. The chain is assembled from TRBV7-9 and TRBJ2-1; 8 of the junction bases match TRBD2. The sequenced DNA: TGTGCCAGCAGCCCGCAGAAACTAGCGGCTTCCTACAATGAGCAGTTCTTC. Translation gives CASSPQKLAASYNEQFF.